This T cell receptor beta chain was identified in a study of cytomegalovirus exposure and HLA in healthy donors. In the study overall: Inside one of the first data releases sat around 86 million unique TCRs taken from HLA-typed donors. Study results and caveats: A later analysis showed HLA-associated TCR beta chains outstripping equally common others in clonal expansion. In vitro work confirmed that three CMV-associated chains recognize CMV antigens.

The study ran its PCR with 60 Vbeta and 13 Jbeta primers. Assay: immunoSEQ multiplex PCR; the TCRdb copy retains only in-frame clones and omits some. The table shows 150,000 to 200,000 clones, with 70% to 90% occurring only once. A note on this clone: Its cognate antigen is unknown.

The V end lost 4 bases, the J end lost 7 bases, and 8 bases lay between the germline ends. This CDR3 spans 12 amino acids. Germline loops: CDR1 LNHDA, CDR2 SQIVND (reference sequence). The chain couples TRBV19 to TRBJ1-5; no firm D call. The sample taken for sequencing was PBMCs. The sequence was obtained from a woman between 18 and 30 years old in good health and CMV-seronegative. CDR3 amino acids: CASSTIRQPQHF. DNA for the CDR3: TGTGCCAGTAGTACCATCCGGCAGCCCCAGCATTTT.